These 13 T cell receptor beta chains originate from one sample sequenced in a study of T cell changes during pregnancy in multiple sclerosis. Clones were read by immunoSEQ multiplex PCR, and TCRdb kept only the in-frame ones, dropping some. This sample has about 60,000 clones, with 91% found just once. The sample in question was CD4+ T cells from peripheral blood mononuclear cells, obtained in the first trimester of pregnancy. These receptor sequences come from a female donor with multiple sclerosis, enrolled in a pregnancy study.

This chain connects TRBV19 to TRBJ1-6, with D perhaps TRBD1 (5 bases). This CDR3 spans 16 amino acids. Germline assignment: CDR1 LNHDA and CDR2 SQIVND (reference sequence). Trimming left V 4 bases short and J 4 bases short, with 14 bases between. As DNA, the CDR3 is TGTGCCAGTAGTACCCCCAGACAGACGTATAATTCACCCCTCCACTTT. Its translation: CASSTPRQTYNSPLHF.

J is TRBJ1-2 and V is TRBV11-2, with a tentative D call TRBD1 (5 bases). Germline lookup yields CDR1 SGHAT and CDR2 FQNNGV. This CDR3 has 17 amino acids. V lost 1 base, J lost 0 bases, and 15 bases lay in between. CDR3 DNA: TGTGCCAGCAGCTTAGCGAGAGGCACAGGCTCTAACTATGGCTACACCTTC. Its translation: CASSLARGTGSNYGYTF.

V usage is TRBV7-3 and J usage is TRBJ2-1, with D perhaps TRBD2 (6 bases). CDR3 size: 15 residues. The V end lost 5 bases, the J end lost 4 bases, and 15 bases lay between the germline ends. CDR1 is SGHTA and CDR2 is FQGTGA in the germline V gene. The CDR3: CASSPDGGPYNEQFF. The CDR3 nucleotides read TGTGCCAGCAGCCCGGACGGAGGGCCTTACAATGAGCAGTTCTTC.

This clone was seen more than once but under ten times. The chain is built from TRBV30 and TRBJ2-7; 7 positions match TRBD1. The CDR3 loop spans 13 amino acids. J lost 2 bases, V lost 3 bases, and 4 bases had no gene match. From germline, CDR1 is GTSNPN and CDR2 SVGIG (reference sequence). The CDR3 DNA reads TGTGCCTGGAGCGACAGGGTAGCCTACGAGCAGTACTTC. Translation: CAWSDRVAYEQYF.

The V call is TRBV9, the J call TRBJ2-6; 8 bases agree with TRBD1. The ends lost 0 bases at V and 4 bases at J; junction bases unmatched: 12. The CDR3 has 19 residues. The germline gives CDR1 SGDLS, CDR2 YYNGEE. CDR3 amino acids: CASSVEPGQGAWGANVLTF. As DNA, the CDR3 is TGTGCCAGCAGCGTAGAGCCCGGGCAGGGGGCCTGGGGGGCCAACGTCCTGACTTTC.

This clone appeared a single time. The CDR3 spells CASSLGAGARTDTQYF. CDR3 DNA sequence: TGTGCCAGCAGCTTAGGAGCGGGGGCCCGCACAGATACGCAGTATTTT. J is TRBJ2-3 and V is TRBV13; the match to TRBD2 covers 8 bases. The J segment lost 1 base and the V segment lost 0 bases, leaving 3 bases of the junction unmatched. Germline lookup yields CDR1 PRHDT and CDR2 FYEKMQ (reference sequence). The CDR3 extends over 16 amino acids.

This sequence joins TRBV4-3 and TRBJ1-2; D gene uncertain. Looked up from germline, CDR1 is LGHNA and CDR2 is YSLEER. This CDR3 has 15 amino acids. V was shortened by 0 bases and J by 4 bases, with 12 bases between the two germline ends. CDR3 in DNA: TGCGCCAGCAGCCAAGAACTGGAGGACCCCTATGGCTACACCTTC. Translating it yields CASSQELEDPYGYTF.

This chain connects TRBV9 to TRBJ1-3, with 7 positions matching TRBD1. CDR3 length: 15 amino acids. Per germline, CDR1 SGDLS and CDR2 YYNGEE. J lost 4 bases, V lost 2 bases, and 6 bases had no gene match. The CDR3, as DNA: TGTGCCAGCAGCGTCAAGGGGGCAGGAGGAAACACCATATATTTT. Amino acids: CASSVKGAGGNTIYF.

The rearrangement links TRBV27 to TRBJ2-1; TRBD1 aligns across 11 bases. This CDR3 spans 17 amino acids. Per the germline V gene, CDR1 is MNHEY and CDR2 is SMNVEV (reference sequence). Trimming cost V 6 bases and J 6 bases; bases outside gene matches: 13. The CDR3 bases are TGTGCCAGCAGCCTTTGGACCGGGACAGGGGGGATCAATGAGCAGTTCTTC. Translated, it gives CASSLWTGTGGINEQFF.

V usage is TRBV2 and J usage is TRBJ2-3; 8 bases match TRBD2. The CDR3 consists of 15 residues. CDR1 is SNHLY and CDR2 is FYNNEI in the germline V gene. Unmatched junction bases numbered 7, after V lost 6 bases and J lost 2 bases. CDR3 amino acids: CASRPLAGNTDTQYF. The CDR3 region has the DNA TGTGCCAGCAGACCTTTAGCGGGGAACACAGATACGCAGTATTTT.

The chain couples TRBV7-7 to TRBJ2-5; TRBD1 might be the D (6 bases). CDR3 length equals 13 residues. V lost 1 base and J lost 5, with 8 bases in between. Germline V gene lookup returns CDR1 SSHAT and CDR2 FNYEAQ (reference sequence). The CDR3 DNA sequence: TGTGCCAGCAGCTTAGGGGGGCCGGAGACCCAGTACTTC. This codes for CASSLGGPETQYF. Supplemented by reference TRBV7-7 and TRBJ2-5, the full variable domain reads GAGVSQSPRYKVTKRGQDVTLRCDPISSHATLYWYQQALGQGPEFLTYFNYEAQPDKSGLPSDRFSAERPEGSISTLTIQRTEQRDSAMYRCASSLGGPETQYFGPGTRLLVL.

The chain has TRBV5-6 and TRBJ2-7; TRBD1 matches at 12 bases. The CDR3 sequence is 15 residues long. Germline lookup yields CDR1 SGHDT and CDR2 YYEEEE. With 2 bases clipped from V and 7 bases from J, the junction kept 7 bases outside the gene matches. CDR3: CASSFRDRGLKEQYF. The CDR3 DNA follows: TGTGCCAGCAGCTTCCGGGACAGGGGGCTGAAAGAGCAGTACTTC.

The rearrangement joins TRBV7-9 to TRBJ2-5; 8 nucleotides align to TRBD1. CDR1 and CDR2 from the germline V gene are SEHNR and FQNEAQ (reference sequence). The CDR3 covers 14 residues. V lost 2 bases and J lost 5; bases outside the gene matches: 4. CDR3 nucleotides: TGTGCCAGCAGCTTAAGGACAGGGATGGAGACCCAGTACTTC. Translated: CASSLRTGMETQYF.